The 21 T cell receptor beta chains below were found in one sample sequenced in a study of molecular identifiers for immune sequencing clone quantification. TCRdb independently ran MiXCR on the PCR reads; one entry per CDR3 protein. Among under 600,000 distinct CDR3 sequences listed, 20% to 25% were seen once. The sample consisted of naive CD8+ T cells from blood, with Jurkat cell RNA spiked in. Subset noted: FACS-sorted CD8+CD4-CCR7+CD45RA+ naive T cells. Receptor source: a human donor in good health. Some libraries in this study had Jurkat cell RNA spiked in.

The sample holds many counts of this clonotype. V usage is TRBV7-8 and J usage is TRBJ2-5; TRBD1 is a possible D gene (6 bases). This CDR3 comprises 19 residues. Looked up from germline, CDR1 is SGHVS and CDR2 is FQNEAQ. V was shortened by 1 base and J by 1 base, with 22 bases between the two germline ends. The CDR3 loop reads CASSLGWLLDRDSQETQYF. The CDR3 DNA is TGTGCCAGCAGCTTAGGTTGGCTTCTGGACAGAGATAGCCAAGAGACCCAGTACTTC. The full variable domain, in which reference TRBV7-8 and TRBJ2-5 provide the parts outside the CDR3, is GAGVSQSPRYKVAKRGQDVALRCDPISGHVSLFWYQQALGQGPEFLTYFQNEAQLDKSGLPSDRFFAERPEGSVSTLKIQRTQQEDSAVYLCASSLGWLLDRDSQETQYFGPGTRLLVL.

There are many counts of this clonotype. The chain joins TRBV10-1 to TRBJ2-1; D uncertain. Between the trimmed V and J ends, which lost 3 bases and 5 bases, there was a span of 8 bases. Germline V gene data show CDR1 as WNHNN and CDR2 as SYGVQD (reference sequence). The CDR3 length is 13 residues. CDR3 nucleotide sequence: TGCGCCAGCAGTGACAATTTTAACAATGAGCAGTTCTTC. It is translated as CASSDNFNNEQFF.

This clonotype was seen a few times. The J gene is TRBJ1-1, the V gene TRBV25-1; the D gene is possibly TRBD1 (5 bases). This CDR3 is 13 amino acids long. The V gene lost 0 bases and the J gene lost 7 bases, with 9 bases spanning the gap. Germline V gene sequence: CDR1 MGHDK, CDR2 SYGVNS. For the CDR3, the DNA is TGTGCCAGCAGTGAATATTTTCAGGGTGAAGCTTTCTTT. Amino acids: CASSEYFQGEAFF.

The CDR3 region is CASSSEVNGDPNTGELFF. CDR3 bases: TGTGCCAGCAGCTCCGAAGTGAATGGGGACCCCAACACCGGGGAGCTGTTTTTT. V gene TRBV7-6 combines with J gene TRBJ2-2; D tentatively reads TRBD1 or TRBD2 (5 bases each). CDR1 is SGHVS and CDR2 is FNYEAQ in the germline V gene. Trimming cost V 4 bases and J 2 bases, with 20 bases left between them. The CDR3 contains 18 residues.

A few counts support this clonotype. The chain links TRBV5-1 to TRBJ2-7, with TRBD2 matching over 8 bases. Germline V gene data show CDR1 as SGHRS and CDR2 as YFSETQ. Trimming removed 0 bases from V and 6 bases from J; junction bases left unmatched: 8. This CDR3 has 15 amino acids. The CDR3 DNA sequence: TGCGCCAGCAGCTTGGCGGGGGGGCGGAAGTCCGAGCAGTACTTC. This gives the protein CASSLAGGRKSEQYF.

The J gene is TRBJ2-7, the V gene TRBV5-1; possibly TRBD2 for D (6 bases). Looked up from germline, CDR1 is SGHRS and CDR2 is YFSETQ. Trimming stripped 4 bases from V and 7 bases from J, with 18 bases between. This CDR3 comprises 14 residues. The CDR3 loop reads CASSPSGPAGEQYF. CDR3 in DNA: TGCGCCAGCAGCCCCTCGGGCCCGGCGGGGGAGCAGTACTTC.

V and J are TRBV4-1 and TRBJ2-7, with D maybe TRBD1 (9 bases). Trimming left V 1 base short and J 5 bases short, with 24 bases between. CDR3 size: 18 residues. CDR1 is MGHRA and CDR2 is YSYEKL in the germline V gene. CDR3 residues: CASSQGGLAGQGSNEQYF. The CDR3 bases are TGCGCCAGCAGCCAAGGGGGGTTAGCGGGACAGGGATCCAACGAGCAGTACTTC.

In its sample, this clonotype was seen many times. V usage is TRBV25-1 and J usage is TRBJ2-7; the D is unclear. There are 12 residues in the CDR3. The V gene's germline CDR1 is MGHDK and CDR2 SYGVNS. Trimming shortened V by 2 bases and J by 7 bases, and 9 bases separated the two germline ends. This CDR3 reads CASSETPYEQYF. In DNA, the CDR3 is TGTGCCAGCAGTGAAACCCCTTATGAGCAGTACTTC.

Concerning this clonotype itself: Given the absence of the conserved phenylalanine or tryptophan at the CDR3 end, a read error is likely. The gene calls are TRBV6-5 and TRBJ2-7; D gene ambiguous. Germline values: CDR1 MNHEY, CDR2 SVGAGI. Trimming left V 4 bases short and J 7 bases short, with 17 bases between. The CDR3 extends over 14 amino acids. This CDR3 is CASSSLGELWEQYL. CDR3 DNA sequence: TGTGCCAGCAGTTCCCTAGGAGAATTGTGGGAGCAGTACTTA.

This clonotype came up many times. V usage is TRBV5-5 and J usage is TRBJ1-1; no clear D gene. Germline CDR1 reads SGHKS; CDR2 reads YYEKEE (reference sequence). The CDR3 loop spans 13 amino acids. Trimming cost V 6 bases and J 4 bases, with 13 bases left between them. This chain's CDR3 is CASTLGEGTEAFF. The DNA for the CDR3 is TGTGCCAGCACACTCGGGGAGGGCACTGAAGCTTTCTTT.

The V call is TRBV28, the J call TRBJ1-1, with D perhaps TRBD1 (6 bases). Per germline, CDR1 MDHEN and CDR2 SYDVKM. This CDR3 comprises 15 residues. Deletions cut 5 bases from V and 3 bases from J, with 16 bases between. This CDR3 reads CASSTTTGQDTEAFF. The CDR3 coding sequence is TGTGCCAGCAGTACCACGACAGGTCAGGACACTGAAGCTTTCTTT.

This clonotype has ten or more counts. The CDR3 spells CASRSGAGEAFF. CDR3 bases: TGTGCCAGCAGATCAGGAGCCGGCGAAGCTTTCTTT. The chain has TRBV6-2 or TRBV6-3 and TRBJ1-1; D is ambiguous. The V gene lost 6 bases and the J gene lost 8 bases, with 13 bases spanning the gap. Germline assignment: CDR1 MNHEY and CDR2 SVGEGT. The CDR3 runs to 12 residues.

This clonotype occurred many times. The V gene is TRBV30, the J gene TRBJ1-1, with D perhaps matching TRBD1 (6 bases). The CDR3 has 14 amino acids. V was shortened by 2 bases and J by 0 bases, with 10 bases between the two germline ends. Germline loops: CDR1 GTSNPN, CDR2 SVGIG (reference sequence). The CDR3 region is CAWSSGQVNTEAFF. CDR3 in DNA: TGTGCCTGGAGTTCGGGACAAGTGAACACTGAAGCTTTCTTT.

The table lists this clonotype with many counts. The gene calls are TRBV27 and TRBJ2-2; 8 bases align to TRBD1. CDR1 MNHEY and CDR2 SMNVEV come from the germline V gene (reference sequence). The CDR3 is made up of 14 amino acids. Germline trimming cut 6 bases from V and 6 bases from J; bases unmatched to any gene: 6. The CDR3 DNA reads as TGTGCCAGCAGGCCTCCAGGGGGCCCCGGGGAGCTGTTTTTT. It specifies CASRPPGGPGELFF.

This clonotype was recorded only once. J is TRBJ2-3 and V is TRBV7-9; TRBD1 matches at 8 bases. V lost 8 bases, J lost 0 bases, and 13 bases stayed unmatched. In germline, CDR1 is SEHNR, CDR2 FQNEAQ (reference sequence). The CDR3 is made up of 17 amino acids. The CDR3 sequence is CASGTPDRGHSTDTQYF. CDR3 nucleotides: TGTGCCAGCGGGACACCCGACAGGGGCCATAGCACAGATACGCAGTATTTT.

This clonotype was observed many times. The rearrangement uses TRBV14 and TRBJ2-7; D uncertain. CDR1 is SGHDN and CDR2 is FVKESK in the germline V gene. This CDR3 is built from 13 residues. V was trimmed by 8 bases and J by 6 bases, leaving 17 bases between them. The CDR3 spells CASGFATTGEQYF. CDR3 bases: TGTGCCAGCGGGTTTGCCACTACGGGCGAGCAGTACTTC.

The gene calls are TRBV19 and TRBJ2-7; D could derive from TRBD1 or TRBD2 (5 bases each). Germline CDR1 reads LNHDA; CDR2 reads SQIVND (reference sequence). CDR3 size: 14 residues. The V and J ends lost 3 bases and 3 bases respectively, with 12 bases between them. DNA for the CDR3: TGTGCCAGTAGTATCGGTGCAGGGAGCTACGAGCAGTACTTC. Protein: CASSIGAGSYEQYF.

In its sample, this clonotype was seen many times. The chain couples TRBV7-9 to TRBJ2-2; tentative D call: TRBD1 (6 bases). The V gene's germline CDR1 is SEHNR and CDR2 FQNEAQ (reference sequence). V was clipped by 4 bases and J by 1 base, with 22 bases between them. The CDR3 contains 19 residues. In nucleotides, the CDR3 is TGTGCCAGCAGCTCCGAAGGGACATCTGATCTAGGGAACACCGGGGAGCTGTTTTTT. Residues: CASSSEGTSDLGNTGELFF.

This clonotype was detected a few times. This chain connects TRBV15 to TRBJ1-2; D call uncertain. Germline V CDR1 and CDR2: LNHNV, YYDKDF (reference sequence). The CDR3 consists of 15 residues. With 0 bases removed from V and 2 bases from J, the gap between germline ends came to 10 bases. The CDR3 loop reads CATSRDGSLNYGYTF. The DNA for the CDR3 is TGTGCCACCAGCAGAGATGGATCTCTAAACTATGGCTACACCTTC.

This clonotype was observed a single time. A read error may explain this, as a much larger clone is one base away. This chain connects TRBV6-5 to TRBJ1-1, with TRBD1 matching 9 bases. The germline CDR1 and CDR2 sequences are MNHEY and SVGAGI. This CDR3 spans 16 amino acids. Here the CDR3 DNA reads TGTGCCAGCAGTTACGGGACAGGGCCTAGGAACACTGAAGCTTACTTT. As protein: CASSYGTGPRNTEAYF.

This clonotype has only a few counts. This chain joins TRBV6-1 and TRBJ2-2, with a weak D call TRBD1 (6 bases). V was shortened by 3 bases and J by 0 bases, with 8 bases between the two germline ends. Germline loops: CDR1 MNHNS, CDR2 SASEGT. The CDR3 loop spans 15 amino acids. CDR3 loop: CASSDWTANTGELFF. In DNA form, the CDR3 reads TGTGCCAGCAGTGATTGGACAGCGAACACCGGGGAGCTGTTTTTT.